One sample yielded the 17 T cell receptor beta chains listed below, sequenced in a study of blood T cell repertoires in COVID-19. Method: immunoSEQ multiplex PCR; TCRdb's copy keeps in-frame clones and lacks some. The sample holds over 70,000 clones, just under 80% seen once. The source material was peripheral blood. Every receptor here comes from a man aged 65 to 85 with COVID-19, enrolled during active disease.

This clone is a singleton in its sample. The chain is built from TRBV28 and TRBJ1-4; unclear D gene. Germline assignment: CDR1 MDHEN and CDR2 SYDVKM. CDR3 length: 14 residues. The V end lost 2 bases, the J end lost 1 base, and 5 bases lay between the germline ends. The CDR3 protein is CASSLGGTNEKLFF. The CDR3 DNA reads TGTGCCAGCAGTTTAGGAGGAACTAATGAAAAACTGTTTTTT.

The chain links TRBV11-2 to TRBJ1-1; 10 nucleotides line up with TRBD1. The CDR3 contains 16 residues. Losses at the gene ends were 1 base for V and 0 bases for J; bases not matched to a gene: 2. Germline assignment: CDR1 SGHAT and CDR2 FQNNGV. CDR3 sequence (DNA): TGTGCCAGCAGCTTAGGACAGGGGGCAGTGAACACTGAAGCTTTCTTT. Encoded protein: CASSLGQGAVNTEAFF.

The CDR3 here is CASSRITAISGQETQYF. The CDR3 DNA is TGTGCCAGCAGCCGAATTACAGCGATTAGCGGACAAGAGACCCAGTACTTC. V and J are TRBV7-8 and TRBJ2-5, with D possibly matching TRBD2 (6 bases). This CDR3 has 17 residues. V was trimmed by 5 bases and J by 2 bases, leaving 21 bases between them. Germline V lookup: CDR1 SGHVS, CDR2 FQNEAQ.

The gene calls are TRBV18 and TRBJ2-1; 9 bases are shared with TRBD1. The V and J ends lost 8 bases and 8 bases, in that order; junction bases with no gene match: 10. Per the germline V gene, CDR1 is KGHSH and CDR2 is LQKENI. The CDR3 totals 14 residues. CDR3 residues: CASNRDRAFDEQFF. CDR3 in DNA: TGTGCCAGCAACCGGGACAGGGCTTTCGATGAGCAGTTCTTC.

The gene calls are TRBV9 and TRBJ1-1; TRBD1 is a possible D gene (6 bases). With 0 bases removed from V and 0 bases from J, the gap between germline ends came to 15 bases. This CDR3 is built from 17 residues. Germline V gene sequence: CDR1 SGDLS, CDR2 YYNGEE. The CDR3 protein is CASSVGDRISMNTEAFF. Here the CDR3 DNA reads TGTGCCAGCAGCGTAGGCGACAGGATATCCATGAACACTGAAGCTTTCTTT.

The CDR3 is CASSASSINQPQHF. CDR3 in DNA: TGTGCCAGCAGTGCTAGCTCAATTAATCAGCCCCAGCATTTT. The chain links TRBV2 to TRBJ1-5; D gene uncertain. The V end lost 4 bases, the J end lost 4 bases, and 11 bases lay between the germline ends. This CDR3 comprises 14 residues. Germline assignment: CDR1 SNHLY and CDR2 FYNNEI.

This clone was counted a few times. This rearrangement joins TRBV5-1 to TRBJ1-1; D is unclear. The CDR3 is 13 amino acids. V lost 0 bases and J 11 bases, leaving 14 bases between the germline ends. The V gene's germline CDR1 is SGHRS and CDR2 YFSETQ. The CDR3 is CASSLEQASVAFF. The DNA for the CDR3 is TGCGCCAGCAGCTTGGAGCAGGCCTCGGTGGCTTTCTTT.

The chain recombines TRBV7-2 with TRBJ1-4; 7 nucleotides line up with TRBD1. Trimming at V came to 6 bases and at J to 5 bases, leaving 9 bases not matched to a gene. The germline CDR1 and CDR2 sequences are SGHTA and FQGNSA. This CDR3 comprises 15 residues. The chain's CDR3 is CASSYSGTVNEKLFF. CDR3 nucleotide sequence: TGTGCCAGCAGTTACTCCGGGACAGTGAATGAAAAACTGTTTTTT.

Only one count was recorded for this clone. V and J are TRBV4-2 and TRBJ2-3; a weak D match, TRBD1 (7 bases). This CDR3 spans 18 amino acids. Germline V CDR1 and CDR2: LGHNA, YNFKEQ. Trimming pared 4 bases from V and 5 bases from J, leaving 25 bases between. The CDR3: CASSRTSARGAIIDTQYF. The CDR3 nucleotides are TGTGCCAGCAGCCGGACGTCCGCCAGGGGGGCGATAATAGATACGCAGTATTTT.

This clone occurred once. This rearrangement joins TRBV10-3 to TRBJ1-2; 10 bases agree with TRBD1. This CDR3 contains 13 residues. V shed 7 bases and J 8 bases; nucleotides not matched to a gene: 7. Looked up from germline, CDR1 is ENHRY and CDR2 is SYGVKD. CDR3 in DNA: TGTGCCATCAACGACAGGGGGCGCGTGGGCTACACCTTC. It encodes CAINDRGRVGYTF.

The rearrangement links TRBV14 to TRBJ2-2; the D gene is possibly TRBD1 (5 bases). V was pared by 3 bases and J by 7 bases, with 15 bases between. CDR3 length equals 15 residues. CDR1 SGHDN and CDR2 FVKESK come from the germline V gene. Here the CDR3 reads CASSQGQLWDGELFF. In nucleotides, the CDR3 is TGTGCCAGCAGCCAGGGGCAGTTGTGGGACGGGGAGCTGTTTTTT.

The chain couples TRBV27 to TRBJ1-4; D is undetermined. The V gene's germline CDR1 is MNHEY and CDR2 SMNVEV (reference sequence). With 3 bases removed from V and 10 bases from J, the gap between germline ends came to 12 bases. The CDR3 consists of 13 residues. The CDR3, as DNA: TGTGCCAGCAGTTTGAGGAGTACAAGAAAACTGTTTTTT. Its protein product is CASSLRSTRKLFF. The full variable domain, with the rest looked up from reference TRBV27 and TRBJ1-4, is EAQVTQNPRYLITVTGKKLTVTCSQNMNHEYMSWYRQDPGLGLRQIYYSMNVEVTDKGDVPEGYKVSRKEKRNFPLILESPSPNQTSLYFCASSLRSTRKLFFGSGTQLSVL.

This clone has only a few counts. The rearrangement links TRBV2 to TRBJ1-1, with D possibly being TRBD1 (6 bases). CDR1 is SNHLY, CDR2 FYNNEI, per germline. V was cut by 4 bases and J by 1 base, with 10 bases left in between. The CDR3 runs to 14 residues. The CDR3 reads CASSAGHANTEAFF. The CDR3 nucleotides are TGTGCCAGCAGTGCGGGACATGCGAACACTGAAGCTTTCTTT.

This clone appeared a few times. DNA for the CDR3: TGCGCCAGCAGCCAAGAGGCGACTAGCGGGAGTAGATACGAGCAGTACTTC. Encoded protein: CASSQEATSGSRYEQYF. The rearrangement uses TRBV4-3 and TRBJ2-7; 12 nucleotides agree with TRBD2. Germline CDR1 and CDR2: LGHNA and YSLEER. With V trimmed by 0 bases and J by 4 bases, 7 bases remained unmatched. There are 17 residues in the CDR3.

The DNA of the CDR3 is TGCAGTGCCTACAGGGCCGGGGAGCTGTTTTTT. It encodes CSAYRAGELFF. The chain uses TRBV20-1 and TRBJ2-2; TRBD1 might be the D (6 bases). V lost 6 bases and J lost 6, with 8 bases in between. Germline V gives CDR1 DFQATT, CDR2 SNEGSKA (reference sequence). The CDR3 covers 11 residues.

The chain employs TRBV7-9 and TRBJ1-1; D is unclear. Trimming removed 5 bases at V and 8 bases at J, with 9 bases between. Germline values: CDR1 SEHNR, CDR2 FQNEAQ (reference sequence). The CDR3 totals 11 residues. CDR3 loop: CASSPTGEAFF. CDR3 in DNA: TGTGCCAGCAGCCCGACCGGGGAAGCTTTCTTT.

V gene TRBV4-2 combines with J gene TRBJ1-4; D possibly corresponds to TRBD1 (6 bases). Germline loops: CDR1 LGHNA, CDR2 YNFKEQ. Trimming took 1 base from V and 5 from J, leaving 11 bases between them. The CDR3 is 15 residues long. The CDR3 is CASSQVRGHNEKLFF. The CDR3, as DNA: TGTGCCAGCAGCCAAGTAAGGGGACACAATGAAAAACTGTTTTTT.